These 10 T cell receptor beta chains share one sample of origin, sequenced in a study of blood T cells in healthy people across ages. A second PCR of roughly 6 to 12 cycles used a sample-barcoded 5' primer and a J-beta primer mix. TCRdb recomputed calls from the 5' RACE reads with MiXCR, one row per CDR3 protein. The data show 250,000 to 300,000 distinct CDR3 sequences, with 27% seen just once and roughly 28% held by the top ten. Specimen: blood. The receptors were gathered from a woman in her seventies in good health.

The rearrangement joins TRBV7-9 to TRBJ2-3; TRBD2 might be the D (6 bases). The germline CDR1 and CDR2 sequences are SEHNR and FQNEAQ (reference sequence). V was clipped by 4 bases and J by 1 base, with 12 bases between them. The CDR3 has 15 amino acids. CDR3: CASSSGGGGTDTQYF. CDR3 nucleotides: TGTGCCAGCAGCTCCGGAGGAGGGGGCACAGATACGCAGTATTTT.

This clonotype came up many times. The V gene is TRBV12-3 or TRBV12-4, the J gene TRBJ2-1, with a possible D match to TRBD2 (6 bases). V shed 3 bases and J shed 1 base, with 10 bases lying between them. The CDR3 consists of 15 residues. The DNA of the CDR3 is TGTGCCAGCAGTTTCGTTGGGGGGTCCTACAATGAGCAGTTCTTC. This encodes CASSFVGGSYNEQFF.

The rearrangement links TRBV6-1 to TRBJ2-7, with a tentative D call TRBD1 (5 bases). The CDR3 length is 13 residues. CDR1 and CDR2 (germline): MNHNS, SASEGT. With 8 bases removed from V and 2 bases from J, the gap between germline ends came to 13 bases. The CDR3 region is CASLGRDPYEQYF. DNA for the CDR3: TGTGCCAGCTTGGGCAGGGATCCCTACGAGCAGTACTTC.

The genes are TRBV21-1 and TRBJ2-5; TRBD1 is the table's D call and was not checked against the DNA. TRBV21-1 is described as a pseudogene. The CDR3 extends over 15 amino acids. CDR3 region: CASSKVRGREETQYF. Written as DNA, the CDR3 is TGTGCCAGCAGCAAAGTACGGGGCCGGGAAGAGACCCAGTACTTC.

This chain connects TRBV29-1 to TRBJ2-7; tentatively, D is TRBD1 or TRBD2 (7 bases each). This CDR3 has 13 amino acids. Looked up from germline, CDR1 is SQVTM and CDR2 is ANQGSEA. Deletions cut 7 bases from V and 3 bases from J, with 16 bases between. The CDR3 loop is CSAERRGGYEQYF. The CDR3 DNA follows: TGCAGCGCTGAGCGCAGGGGGGGCTACGAGCAGTACTTC.

J is TRBJ2-5 and V is TRBV25-1, with D possibly matching TRBD2 (5 bases). The CDR3 is 15 amino acids. With 5 bases removed from V and 4 bases from J, the gap between germline ends came to 17 bases. Germline CDR1 is MGHDK and CDR2 is SYGVNS. The DNA of the CDR3 is TGTGCCAGCAGTAAACCCACCGGGATTGGAGAGACCCAGTACTTC. The encoded protein is CASSKPTGIGETQYF. Full variable domain (rest looked up from reference TRBV25-1 and TRBJ2-5): EADIYQTPRYLVIGTGKKITLECSQTMGHDKMYWYQQDPGMELHLIHYSYGVNSTEKGDLSSESTVSRIRTEHFPLTLESARPSHTSQYLCASSKPTGIGETQYFGPGTRLLVL.

Note on this clonotype: Its ends do not fully match the called genes, so a read error is possible. The V gene is TRBV12-3 or TRBV12-4, the J gene TRBJ2-7, with D tentatively TRBD2 (5 bases). This CDR3 has 13 amino acids. The CDR3 region is CACSRLTGNEQYF. The CDR3 region has the DNA TGTGCCTGCAGTCGACTCACCGGGAACGAGCAGTACTTC.

This clonotype was counted between two and nine times. The chain has TRBV21-1 and TRBJ2-5; the D call in the table, TRBD1, was not verified against the DNA. TRBV21-1 is listed as a pseudogene. The CDR3 contains 16 residues. CDR3 bases: TGTGCCAGCAGCCCAGCGGACAGGGACGTAAGAGAGACCCAGTACTTC. Its protein is CASSPADRDVRETQYF.

The V and J genes are TRBV7-9 and TRBJ1-6; no firm D call. CDR1 is SEHNR, CDR2 FQNEAQ, per germline (reference sequence). The V end lost 5 bases, the J end lost 8 bases, and 16 bases lay between the germline ends. This CDR3 is 15 amino acids long. As DNA, the CDR3 is TGTGCCAGCAGCACTATACAAGGGCGGTATTCACCCCTCCACTTT. This gives the protein CASSTIQGRYSPLHF.

CDR3 sequence: CASIRGQGTADTQYF. CDR3 DNA: TGTGCCAGCATCCGGGGGCAGGGTACCGCAGATACGCAGTATTTT. The chain links TRBV2 to TRBJ2-3, with D possibly being TRBD1 or TRBD2 (6 bases each). The CDR3 loop spans 15 amino acids. CDR1 is SNHLY, CDR2 FYNNEI, per germline. With 7 bases removed from V and 4 bases from J, the gap between germline ends came to 18 bases.